This record concerns one TCR beta chain sequence. The target antigen is unknown. The data were obtained in a study of blood T cells in healthy people across ages. Findings and limits, study-wide: When set beside aged donors, long-lived donors presented more naive CD4+ cells and higher diversity. Donor CMV status, an unknown factor, possibly confounded changes in expanded clonotypes.

Germline values: CDR1 MNHNS, CDR2 SASEGT. The V end lost 6 bases, the J end lost 3 bases, and 15 bases lay between the germline ends. This CDR3 is 14 amino acids long. Per-sample yields of isolated PBMCs were at least 6 million. A J-beta primer mix and a sample-barcoded 5' primer were used in a second PCR of roughly 7 to 12 cycles. TCRdb processed the 5' RACE reads anew with MiXCR; each CDR3 protein has one entry. Here the sample spans 650,000 or so distinct CDR3 sequences, roughly half being singletons. The sequence was collected from a woman over 75 in good health. The chain joins TRBV6-1 to TRBJ2-7; maybe TRBD2 (6 bases). Sequencing was done on a sample of blood. The CDR3 sequence is CASSEPLGGYEQYF. The CDR3 DNA is TGTGCCAGCAGCGAGCCCCTGGGGGGCTACGAGCAGTACTTC.